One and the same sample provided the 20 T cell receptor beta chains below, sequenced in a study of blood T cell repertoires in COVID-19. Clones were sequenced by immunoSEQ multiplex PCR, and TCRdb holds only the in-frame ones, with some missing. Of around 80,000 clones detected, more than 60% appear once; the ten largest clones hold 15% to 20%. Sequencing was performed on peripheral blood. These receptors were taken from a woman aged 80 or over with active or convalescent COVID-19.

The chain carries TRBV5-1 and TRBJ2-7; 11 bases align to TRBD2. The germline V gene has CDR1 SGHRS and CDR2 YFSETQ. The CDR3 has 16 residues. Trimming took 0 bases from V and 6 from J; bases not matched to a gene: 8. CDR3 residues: CASSLDVSGGVLEQYF. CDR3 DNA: TGCGCCAGCAGCTTGGATGTTAGCGGGGGGGTACTCGAGCAGTACTTC.

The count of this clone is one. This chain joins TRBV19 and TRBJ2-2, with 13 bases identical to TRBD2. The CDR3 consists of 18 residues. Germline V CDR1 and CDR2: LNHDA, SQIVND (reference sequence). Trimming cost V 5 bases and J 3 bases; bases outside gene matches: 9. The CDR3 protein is CASSPRTSGGPDTGELFF. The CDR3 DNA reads TGTGCCAGTAGTCCCCGGACTAGCGGGGGTCCTGACACCGGGGAGCTGTTTTTT.

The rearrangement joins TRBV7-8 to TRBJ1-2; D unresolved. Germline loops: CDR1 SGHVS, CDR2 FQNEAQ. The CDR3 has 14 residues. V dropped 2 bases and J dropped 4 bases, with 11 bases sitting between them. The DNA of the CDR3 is TGTGCCAGCAGCTTATTCGTCACATCCTATGGCTACACCTTC. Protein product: CASSLFVTSYGYTF.

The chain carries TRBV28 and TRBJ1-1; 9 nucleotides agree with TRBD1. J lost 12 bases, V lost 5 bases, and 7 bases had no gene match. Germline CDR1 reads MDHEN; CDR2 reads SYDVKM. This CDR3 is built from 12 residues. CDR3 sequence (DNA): TGTGCCAGCAGTAGGACAGGGGCAGGACCTTTCTTT. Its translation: CASSRTGAGPFF. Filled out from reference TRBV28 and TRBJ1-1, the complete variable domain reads DVKVTQSSRYLVKRTGEKVFLECVQDMDHENMFWYRQDPGLGLRLIYFSYDVKMKEKGDIPEGYSVSREKKERFSLILESASTNQTSMYLCASSRTGAGPFFGQGTRLTVV.

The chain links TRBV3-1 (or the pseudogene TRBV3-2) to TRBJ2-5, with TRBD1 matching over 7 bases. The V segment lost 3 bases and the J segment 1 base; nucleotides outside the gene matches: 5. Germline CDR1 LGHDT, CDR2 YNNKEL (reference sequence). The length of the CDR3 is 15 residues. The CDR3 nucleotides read TGTGCCAGCAGCCACGTGGGACAGTTCCAAGAGACCCAGTACTTC. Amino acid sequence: CASSHVGQFQETQYF.

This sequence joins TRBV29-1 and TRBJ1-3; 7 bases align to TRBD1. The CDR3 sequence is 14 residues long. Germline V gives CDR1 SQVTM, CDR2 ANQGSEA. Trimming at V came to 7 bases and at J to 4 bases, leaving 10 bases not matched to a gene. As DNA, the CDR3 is TGCAGCGCCATCTCCGGACAGGTCGGAAACACCATATATTTT. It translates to CSAISGQVGNTIYF.

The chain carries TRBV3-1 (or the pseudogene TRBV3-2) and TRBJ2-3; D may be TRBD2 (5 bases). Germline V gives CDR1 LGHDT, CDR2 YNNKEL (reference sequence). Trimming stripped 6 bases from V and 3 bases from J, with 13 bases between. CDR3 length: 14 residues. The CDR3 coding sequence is TGTGCCAGCAGTGAAGGAAGAGGGACAGATACGCAGTATTTT. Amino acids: CASSEGRGTDTQYF.

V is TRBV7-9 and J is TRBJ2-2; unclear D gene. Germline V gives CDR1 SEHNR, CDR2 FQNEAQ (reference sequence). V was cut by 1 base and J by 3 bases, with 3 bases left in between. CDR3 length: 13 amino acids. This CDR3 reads CASSLVDTGELFF. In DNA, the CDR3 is TGTGCCAGCAGCTTAGTAGACACCGGGGAGCTGTTTTTT.

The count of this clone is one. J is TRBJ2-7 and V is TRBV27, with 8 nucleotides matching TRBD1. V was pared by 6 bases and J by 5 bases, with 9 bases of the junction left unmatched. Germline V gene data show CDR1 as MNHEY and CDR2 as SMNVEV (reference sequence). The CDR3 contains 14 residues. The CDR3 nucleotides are TGTGCCAGCAGGAAGACAGGGGAGAGGAACGAGCAGTACTTC. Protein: CASRKTGERNEQYF.

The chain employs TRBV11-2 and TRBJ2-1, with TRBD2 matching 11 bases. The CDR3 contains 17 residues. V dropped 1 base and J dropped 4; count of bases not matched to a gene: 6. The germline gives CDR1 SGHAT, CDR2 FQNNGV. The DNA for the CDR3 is TGTGCCAGCAGCTTAGTAAGAGCTAGCGGGGGGTACAATGAGCAGTTCTTC. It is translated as CASSLVRASGGYNEQFF.

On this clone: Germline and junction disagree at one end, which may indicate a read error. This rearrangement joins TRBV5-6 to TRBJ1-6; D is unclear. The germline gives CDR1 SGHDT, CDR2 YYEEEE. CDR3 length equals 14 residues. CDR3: CATRPAAYNLPLHF. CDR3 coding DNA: TGTGCCACGCGGCCAGCCGCCTATAATTTACCCCTCCACTTT. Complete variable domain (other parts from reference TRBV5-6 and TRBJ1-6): DAGVTQSPTHLIKTRGQQVTLRCSPKSGHDTVSWYQQALGQGPQFIFQYYEEEERQRGNFPDRFSGHQFPNYSSELNVNALLLGDSALYLCATRPAAYNLPLHFGNGTRLTVT.

The CDR3 is CASSYSTGGADTQYF. In DNA form, the CDR3 reads TGTGCCAGCAGTTATTCCACTGGGGGGGCAGATACGCAGTATTTT. This chain links TRBV28 with TRBJ2-3, with TRBD2 matching over 7 bases. V lost 4 bases, J lost 4 bases, and 8 bases stayed unmatched. Germline values: CDR1 MDHEN, CDR2 SYDVKM. The CDR3 covers 15 residues.

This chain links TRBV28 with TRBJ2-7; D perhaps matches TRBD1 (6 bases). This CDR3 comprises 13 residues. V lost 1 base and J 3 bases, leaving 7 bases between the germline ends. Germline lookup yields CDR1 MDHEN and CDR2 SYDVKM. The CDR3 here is CASSLYRVYEQYF. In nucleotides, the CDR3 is TGTGCCAGCAGTTTATACAGGGTCTACGAGCAGTACTTC.

This CDR3 reads CASSYGGFTEAFF. DNA for the CDR3: TGTGCCAGCAGTTACGGAGGGTTTACTGAAGCTTTCTTT. This chain links TRBV6-2 or TRBV6-3 with TRBJ1-1; D is ambiguous. CDR1 is MNHEY, CDR2 SVGEGT, per germline. Trimming pared 2 bases from V and 5 bases from J, leaving 9 bases between. The CDR3 contains 13 residues.

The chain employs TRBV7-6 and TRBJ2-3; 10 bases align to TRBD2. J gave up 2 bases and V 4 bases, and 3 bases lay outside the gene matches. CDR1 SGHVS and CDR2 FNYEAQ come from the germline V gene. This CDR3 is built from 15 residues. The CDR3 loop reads CASSSSGGDTDTQYF. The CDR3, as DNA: TGTGCCAGCAGCTCTAGCGGGGGAGACACAGATACGCAGTATTTT.

Here the CDR3 reads CASSQDPGDTGELFF. CDR3 DNA sequence: TGTGCCAGCAGCCAAGACCCCGGGGACACCGGGGAGCTGTTTTTT. The gene calls are TRBV3-1 (or the pseudogene TRBV3-2) and TRBJ2-2, with a possible D match to TRBD2 (5 bases). V gave up 0 bases and J gave up 3 bases, with 8 bases separating them. CDR1 and CDR2 from the germline V gene are LGHDT and YNNKEL (reference sequence). CDR3 length: 15 residues.

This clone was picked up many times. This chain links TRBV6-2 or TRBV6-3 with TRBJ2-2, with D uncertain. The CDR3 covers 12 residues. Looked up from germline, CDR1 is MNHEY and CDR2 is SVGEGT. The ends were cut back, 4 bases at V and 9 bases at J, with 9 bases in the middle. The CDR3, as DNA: TGTGCCAGCAGTTTAGAGGTCAGGGAGCTGTTTTTT. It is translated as CASSLEVRELFF.

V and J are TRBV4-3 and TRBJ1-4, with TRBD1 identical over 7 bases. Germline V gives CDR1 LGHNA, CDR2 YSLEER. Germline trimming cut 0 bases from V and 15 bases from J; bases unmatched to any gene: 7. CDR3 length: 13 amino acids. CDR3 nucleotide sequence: TGCGCCAGCAGCCAAGATATGCGGCAGGGGGTGTTTTTT. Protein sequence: CASSQDMRQGVFF.

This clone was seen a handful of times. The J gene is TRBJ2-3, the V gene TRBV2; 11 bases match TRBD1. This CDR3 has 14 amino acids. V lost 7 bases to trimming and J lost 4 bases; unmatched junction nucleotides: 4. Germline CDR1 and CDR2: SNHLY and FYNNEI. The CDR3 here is CASTQGQGADTQYF. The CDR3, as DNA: TGTGCCAGCACGCAGGGACAGGGGGCAGATACGCAGTATTTT. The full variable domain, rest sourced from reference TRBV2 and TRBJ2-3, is EPEVTQTPSHQVTQMGQEVILRCVPISNHLYFYWYRQILGQKVEFLVSFYNNEISEKSEIFDDQFSVERPDGSNFTLKIRSTKLEDSAMYFCASTQGQGADTQYFGPGTRLTVL.

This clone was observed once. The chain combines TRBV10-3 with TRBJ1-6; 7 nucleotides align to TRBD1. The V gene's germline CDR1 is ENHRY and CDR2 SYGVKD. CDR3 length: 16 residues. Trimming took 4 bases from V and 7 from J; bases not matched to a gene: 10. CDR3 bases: TGTGCCATCAGTGCCTCGGCGACAGGGTTAAATTCACCCCTCCACTTT. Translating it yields CAISASATGLNSPLHF.